A selection of T cell receptor beta chains follows, all from one sample in a study of OX40 agonist ivuxolimab in advanced cancers. TCRdb's table, derived via immunoSEQ multiplex PCR, lists solely in-frame clones and lacks some. This sample yields tens of thousands of clones, of which 75% to 90% are seen a single time; about 30% belongs to the top ten. The specimen comprised CD4+ or CD8+ T cells sorted from blood, sampled in a trial of the OX40 agonist ivuxolimab. These receptors came from an adult with an advanced solid tumor such as melanoma, head and neck, liver or kidney cancer. CDR3s include the opening cysteine and the closing phenylalanine or tryptophan. D genes are given only for firm matches. Some rows have no size entry. The others give once, few or many, or a class for an expanded clone.

v_call	j_call	d_call	clone_size	cdr3_nt	cdr3_aa
TRBV11-2	TRBJ2-2	NA	once	TGTGCCAGCAGCCCCCCTATGTGGGCCGCCGGTGGGGACACCGGGGAGCTGTTTTTT	CASSPPMWAAGGDTGELFF
TRBV16	TRBJ1-4	TRBD1	once	TGTGCCAGCAGCCAACCGGACAGGGGAGGGGAAAAACTGTTTTTT	CASSQPDRGGEKLFF
TRBV2	TRBJ1-1	NA	NA	TGTGCCAGCAGTATACCGGGGGGGCCGGCTTTCTTT	CASSIPGGPAFF
TRBV27	TRBJ1-6	TRBD1	NA	TGTGCCAGCAGCCCCGGTGTTGGACAGGGCAATTCACCCCTCCACTTT	CASSPGVGQGNSPLHF
TRBV6-6	TRBJ2-3	NA	NA	TGTGCCAGCAGTTACACCGGGGCAGATACGCAGTATTTT	CASSYTGADTQYF
TRBV7-9	TRBJ2-3	NA	NA	TGTGCCAGCAGGTCCACAGTGGGCACAGATACGCAGTATTTT	CASRSTVGTDTQYF
TRBV5-6	TRBJ1-2	TRBD1	NA	TGTGCCAGCAGCTTGTATTTGGACAGGGAAACTAACTATGGCTACACCTTC	CASSLYLDRETNYGYTF
TRBV27	TRBJ2-5	NA	NA	TGTGCCAGCAGGGGTATGGCAGGGGCCCAAGAGACCCAGTACTTC	CASRGMAGAQETQYF
TRBV5-1	TRBJ2-3	NA	NA	TGCGCCAGCAGCTTCACAGCAGATACGCAGTATTTT	CASSFTADTQYF
TRBV7-9	TRBJ2-7	NA	NA	TGTGCCAGCAGCCCCGGGACGAGCGAGCAGTACTTC	CASSPGTSEQYF
TRBV21-1	TRBJ1-4	NA	NA	TGTGCCAGCAGCAAAGCGCGGGGGGGGGATGAAAAACTGTTTTTT	CASSKARGGDEKLFF
TRBV28	TRBJ2-6	NA	NA	TGTGCCAGCAGTTCTCATACCCCAACAGGGCCTCTCTCTGGGGCCAACGTCCTGACTTTC	CASSSHTPTGPLSGANVLTF
TRBV5-6	TRBJ2-7	NA	NA	TGTGCCAGCAACCCCCAGAGGAAGAGCTCCTACGAGCAGTACTTC	CASNPQRKSSYEQYF
TRBV4-1	TRBJ2-7	NA	NA	TGCGCCAGCAGCCAAGTGGGGATCTCCTACGAGCAGTACTTC	CASSQVGISYEQYF
TRBV6-1	TRBJ1-4	TRBD1	NA	TGTGCCAGCAGCCCTATGACAGGGGCTAATGAAAAACTGTTTTTT	CASSPMTGANEKLFF
TRBV19	TRBJ2-2	NA	NA	TGTGCCAGTAGTCCAGACATTGGGGCCCCGGTAGCCGGGGAGCTGTTTTTT	CASSPDIGAPVAGELFF
TRBV27	TRBJ1-5	NA	NA	TGTGCCAGCAGTTTCACAGGGAACAATCAGCCCCAGCATTTT	CASSFTGNNQPQHF
TRBV7-6	TRBJ1-1	TRBD1	NA	TGTGCCAGCAGCCCCGGGACAGGAGGCGCTGAAGCTTTCTTT	CASSPGTGGAEAFF
TRBV4-1	TRBJ1-5	NA	NA	TGCGCCAGCAGCCCGCGACAGCCAGGGAATCAGCCCCAGCATTTT	CASSPRQPGNQPQHF
TRBV28	TRBJ1-2	NA	NA	TGTGCCAGCAGTTGGGGCGACTATGGCTACACCTTC	CASSWGDYGYTF
TRBV5-1	TRBJ2-1	NA	NA	TGCGCCAGCAGCTTGGAAATCGTGGGAGGTGAGCAGTTCTTC	CASSLEIVGGEQFF
TRBV7-2	TRBJ2-1	TRBD2	NA	TGTGCCAGCAGCTTAAGGGTAGCGGGAGGGCCCTTCGATGAGCAGTTCTTC	CASSLRVAGGPFDEQFF
TRBV10-3	TRBJ2-5	TRBD2	few	TGTGCCATCAGTGAGGGACCTGGGGGGGAAGACCAAGAGACCCAGTACTTC	CAISEGPGGEDQETQYF
TRBV28	TRBJ2-7	NA	NA	TGTGCCAGCAGATCAAACCCGGGACCCTCGGACGAGCAGTACTTC	CASRSNPGPSDEQYF
TRBV7-6	TRBJ2-5	NA	NA	TGTGCCAGCAGCTTTCGGGCAGGAGAGATGCTAGAGACCCAGTACTTC	CASSFRAGEMLETQYF
TRBV28	TRBJ2-5	NA	NA	TGTGCCAGCTCCCTTGGGACCCAAGTCCCGGAGACCCAGTACTTC	CASSLGTQVPETQYF
TRBV9	TRBJ1-2	NA	NA	TGTGCCAGCAGCGTTGTCGACTCAGCTAACTATGGCTACACCTTC	CASSVVDSANYGYTF
TRBV5-6	TRBJ2-5	NA	hyperexpanded	TGTGCCAGCAGCTGGCGTGGGGTTGGCCAAGAGACCCAGTACTTC	CASSWRGVGQETQYF
TRBV28	TRBJ2-2	NA	NA	TGTGCCAGCATGGCCCTTCGAACCGGGGAGCTGTTTTTT	CASMALRTGELFF
TRBV14	TRBJ2-7	NA	once	TGTGCCAGCAGCCAAGATGGGGTTACCCTCGACGAGCAGTACTTC	CASSQDGVTLDEQYF
TRBV2	TRBJ2-7	TRBD1	NA	TGTGCCAGCAAACCGGGACAGTCCTACGAGCAGTACTTC	CASKPGQSYEQYF
TRBV6-6	TRBJ1-2	NA	NA	TGTGCCAGCAGTTACTTGGACGGCTACACCTTC	CASSYLDGYTF
TRBV5-6	TRBJ2-7	NA	NA	TGTGCCAGCAGCCTCGTAGAGTCCTACGAGCAGTACTTC	CASSLVESYEQYF
TRBV19	TRBJ1-3	TRBD1	many	TGTGCCAGTAGGACAGGGGTATACTCCGGAAACACCATATATTTT	CASRTGVYSGNTIYF
TRBV29-1	TRBJ2-5	NA	once	TGCAGCGCCGAGGGCCTAGCTATACAAGAGACCCAGTACTTC	CSAEGLAIQETQYF
TRBV9	TRBJ2-7	NA	NA	TGTGCCAGCAGCGTAGGGGATGCGATCTACGAGCAGTACTTC	CASSVGDAIYEQYF
TRBV5-4	TRBJ1-1	NA	NA	TGTGCCAGCAGTTTCGGGGTGGAGAACACTGAAGCTTTCTTT	CASSFGVENTEAFF
TRBV6-5	TRBJ2-7	NA	once	TGTGCCAGCAGCAGAGACCACGAGCAGTACTTC	CASSRDHEQYF
TRBV19	TRBJ1-2	TRBD1	NA	TGTGCCACCAACCACCCTCCGGGACAGGAAGATGGCTACACCTTC	CATNHPPGQEDGYTF
TRBV19	TRBJ2-2	NA	NA	TGTGCCAGTAGTAGGACGGTCACCGGGGAGCTGTTTTTT	CASSRTVTGELFF
TRBV10-3	TRBJ2-2	NA	NA	TGTGCCATATTGACAAACACCGGGGAGCTGTTTTTT	CAILTNTGELFF
TRBV11-2	TRBJ2-1	NA	NA	TGTGCCAGCAGCACCTTAGCAGAGGAGCAGTTCTTC	CASSTLAEEQFF
TRBV7-9	TRBJ2-1	NA	NA	TGTGCCAGCAGCTTCGGGATTGGGGAGCAGTTCTTC	CASSFGIGEQFF
TRBV4-2	TRBJ2-3	NA	NA	TGTGCCAGCAGCCAAGGTCCGGACCGAACCACAGATACGCAGTATTTT	CASSQGPDRTTDTQYF
TRBV9	TRBJ1-3	NA	NA	TGTGCCAGCAGCGAGGGGGACGCTAGCTCTGGAAACACCATATATTTT	CASSEGDASSGNTIYF
TRBV10-3	TRBJ2-5	TRBD2	NA	TGTGCCATCAGTGCGATGCTAGCGGGAGAAGAGACCCAGTACTTC	CAISAMLAGEETQYF
TRBV4-1	TRBJ2-5	NA	NA	TGCGCCAGCAGCCAAGGGTGGTCGGGCCAAGAGACCCAGTACTTC	CASSQGWSGQETQYF
TRBV2	TRBJ2-7	NA	NA	TGTGCCAGCACTGACCCTTTCCGGGACGGCAGCTACGAGCAGTACTTC	CASTDPFRDGSYEQYF
TRBV7-2	TRBJ1-2	TRBD1	NA	TGTGCCAGCAGCTTACCCCCTGGACAGGGGAAAGGCTATGGCTACACCTTC	CASSLPPGQGKGYGYTF
TRBV4-2	TRBJ2-5	NA	NA	TGTGCCAGCAGCCAAGGGTCCAGCAGCCCGTACCAAGAGACCCAGTACTTC	CASSQGSSSPYQETQYF
TRBV5-6	TRBJ2-7	TRBD1	medium-sized	TGTGCCAGCAGTTGGGGACAGGGGGCCTACGAGCAGTACTTC	CASSWGQGAYEQYF
TRBV6-5	TRBJ1-4	NA	few	TGTGCCAGCAGTTACCATACCGGAGGGAACGAAAAACTGTTTTTT	CASSYHTGGNEKLFF
TRBV27	TRBJ2-1	TRBD2	NA	TGTGCCAGCAGTTTGTTAGGGCTAGCGGGAGGATGGGAGCAGTTCTTC	CASSLLGLAGGWEQFF
TRBV30	TRBJ2-5	NA	NA	TGTGCCTGGAGTCCGAGCGGAGATGGAGAGACCCAGTACTTC	CAWSPSGDGETQYF
TRBV29-1	TRBJ1-2	NA	NA	TGCAGCGGGCAGCTAGCTAACTATGGCTACACCTTC	CSGQLANYGYTF
TRBV5-5	TRBJ2-7	NA	NA	TGTGCCAGCAGCCCTATGGGACACTACGAGCAGTACTTC	CASSPMGHYEQYF
TRBV7-8	TRBJ2-3	NA	NA	TGTGCCAGCAGCCAAAGGGGTGAAGATACGCAGTATTTT	CASSQRGEDTQYF
TRBV6-4	TRBJ1-1	NA	few	TGTGCCAGCAGTGATAGGATGGACACTGAAGCTTTCTTT	CASSDRMDTEAFF
TRBV19	TRBJ2-1	TRBD1	NA	TGTGCCAGGATATTTGGGGACGTCAGGGGGACCACGGCTCGTGAGCAGTTCTTC	CARIFGDVRGTTAREQFF
TRBV19	TRBJ1-1	NA	NA	TGTGCCAGTAGTCCCTGGGGGGGAACTGAAGCTTTCTTT	CASSPWGGTEAFF